Below, 9 T cell receptor beta chains from the same sample are listed, as sequenced in a study of cytomegalovirus exposure and HLA in healthy donors. Amplification used 60 Vbeta primers and 13 Jbeta primers. Measured with immunoSEQ multiplex PCR; TCRdb has only the in-frame clones, and not every one. Here the sample spans about 140,000 clones, 80% being singletons. The sample was PBMCs. These receptors came from a man between 40 and 49 years old in good health and CMV-seropositive.

The CDR3: CASSLCGRGDCEQYF. The CDR3 nucleotides are TGTGCCAGCAGTTTATGTGGCAGGGGAGACTGCGAGCAGTACTTC. V gene TRBV27 combines with J gene TRBJ2-7, with D perhaps matching TRBD1 (6 bases). V was pared by 1 base and J by 6 bases, with 16 bases between. CDR1 is MNHEY, CDR2 SMNVEV, per germline (reference sequence). The CDR3 is 15 amino acids.

The J gene is TRBJ2-7, the V gene TRBV7-2; no reliable D call. The CDR3 has 13 residues. From germline, CDR1 is SGHTA and CDR2 FQGNSA. V dropped 6 bases and J dropped 3 bases, with 12 bases sitting between them. CDR3 sequence (DNA): TGTGCCAGCAGACTAAACCCTCTCTACGAGCAGTACTTC. It encodes CASRLNPLYEQYF.

The chain couples TRBV7-8 to TRBJ1-5; D is unclear. Germline CDR1 SGHVS, CDR2 FQNEAQ. V lost 3 bases and J lost 6, with 15 bases in between. This CDR3 spans 15 amino acids. The CDR3 loop reads CASSFRASTVQPQHF. The CDR3 DNA reads TGTGCCAGCAGCTTTCGAGCCTCGACTGTTCAGCCCCAGCATTTT.

CDR3 nucleotide sequence: TGTGCTAGTGGTCCCGGGACTCTAACCTACAATGAGCAGTTCTTC. Encoded protein: CASGPGTLTYNEQFF. The chain recombines TRBV12-5 with TRBJ2-1, with D perhaps matching TRBD2 (6 bases). CDR1 is LGHNT, CDR2 FRNRAP, per germline. The V gene lost 5 bases and the J gene lost 2 bases, with 13 bases spanning the gap. This CDR3 is 15 amino acids long. The full variable domain, completed using reference TRBV12-5 and TRBJ2-1, is DARVTQTPRHKVTEMGQEVTMRCQPILGHNTVFWYRQTMMQGLELLAYFRNRAPLDDSGMPKDRFSAEMPDATLATLKIQPSEPRDSAVYFCASGPGTLTYNEQFFGPGTRLTVL.

This chain uses TRBV28 with TRBJ1-1, with D possibly being TRBD1 (5 bases). V gave up 5 bases and J gave up 6 bases, with 10 bases separating them. Germline V gene lookup returns CDR1 MDHEN and CDR2 SYDVKM. CDR3 size: 12 residues. The CDR3 spells CASSRTSPEAFF. The CDR3 DNA follows: TGTGCCAGCAGTCGGACATCCCCTGAAGCTTTCTTT. Full variable domain (outside the CDR3, taken from reference TRBV28 and TRBJ1-1): DVKVTQSSRYLVKRTGEKVFLECVQDMDHENMFWYRQDPGLGLRLIYFSYDVKMKEKGDIPEGYSVSREKKERFSLILESASTNQTSMYLCASSRTSPEAFFGQGTRLTVV.

The chain carries TRBV2 and TRBJ2-3; D might be TRBD2 (6 bases). V was shortened by 5 bases and J by 4 bases, with 13 bases between the two germline ends. Germline-derived CDR1 and CDR2 are SNHLY and FYNNEI. CDR3 size: 14 residues. This chain's CDR3 is CASSPEGPPDTQYF. CDR3 nucleotide sequence: TGTGCCAGCAGTCCGGAGGGCCCTCCAGATACGCAGTATTTT.

The chain employs TRBV5-4 and TRBJ2-7; D is unclear. Trimming removed 1 base at V and 2 bases at J, with 10 bases between. Germline CDR1 SGHNT, CDR2 YYREEE (reference sequence). This CDR3 has 14 residues. The CDR3 protein is CASSLQAGTYEQYF. Written as DNA, the CDR3 is TGTGCCAGCAGCTTGCAGGCAGGTACCTACGAGCAGTACTTC.

The DNA for the CDR3 is TGTGCCAGCAGTCCTTCGGGCAGGGCTGAGACCCAGTACTTC. Encoded protein: CASSPSGRAETQYF. The chain links TRBV28 to TRBJ2-5; D perhaps matches TRBD1 (5 bases). In germline, CDR1 is MDHEN, CDR2 SYDVKM. The CDR3 extends over 14 amino acids. V was clipped by 5 bases and J by 5 bases, with 15 bases between them.

The chain employs TRBV6-6 and TRBJ2-2; 12 positions match TRBD2. Germline V CDR1 and CDR2: MNHNY, SVGAGI (reference sequence). The CDR3 has 16 residues. With 3 bases clipped from V and 2 bases from J, the junction kept 1 base outside the gene matches. CDR3: CASSYGLAGNTGELFF. The DNA of the CDR3 is TGTGCCAGCAGTTATGGACTAGCGGGAAACACCGGGGAGCTGTTTTTT.